Listed below are T cell receptor beta chains from one sample, sequenced in a study of OX40 agonist ivuxolimab in advanced cancers. Data came from immunoSEQ multiplex PCR; TCRdb stores just in-frame clones and leaves some out. Here the sample spans roughly 80,000 clones, just under 90% being singletons. The sample in question was CD4+ or CD8+ T cells sorted from blood, obtained in a trial of the OX40 agonist ivuxolimab. These TCRs come from an adult with an advanced solid tumor such as melanoma, head and neck, liver or kidney cancer. Each CDR3 is given with its conserved first and last residue. D genes are given only for firm matches. Only part of the rows carry a size: once, few, many, or a class if the clone is expanded.

J gene: TRBJ1-5
clone size: .
V gene: TRBV6-1
D gene: .
CDR3 DNA: TGTGCCAGCAGGGGGGGGTTAAGCAATCAGCCCCAGCATTTT
CDR3 protein: CASRGGLSNQPQHF

J gene: TRBJ2-6
clone size: .
V gene: TRBV2
D gene: .
CDR3 DNA: TGTGCCAGCAGTGTACGGGCATTTAAGGTCCTGACTTTC
CDR3 protein: CASSVRAFKVLTF

J gene: TRBJ2-5
clone size: once
V gene: TRBV6-1
D gene: TRBD2
CDR3 DNA: TGTGCCAGCAGTGACGGCGCTAGCGGGAGGAGCGAGACCCAGTACTTC
CDR3 protein: CASSDGASGRSETQYF

J gene: TRBJ1-1
clone size: .
V gene: TRBV18
D gene: .
CDR3 DNA: TGTGCCAGCTCCGATAATAGGGCCGCGAACACTGAAGCTTTCTTT
CDR3 protein: CASSDNRAANTEAFF

J gene: TRBJ1-2
clone size: once
V gene: TRBV2
D gene: .
CDR3 DNA: TGTGCCACTACCGGACTCGATGGCTACACCTTC
CDR3 protein: CATTGLDGYTF

J gene: TRBJ2-3
clone size: .
V gene: TRBV5-1
D gene: .
CDR3 DNA: TGCGCCAGCAGCTTGGGGGTCCCGCGGGATACGCAGTATTTT
CDR3 protein: CASSLGVPRDTQYF

J gene: TRBJ2-7
clone size: .
V gene: TRBV6-1
D gene: .
CDR3 DNA: TGTGCCAGCAGTGAAGAACCCGGACTTTCCTACGAGCAGTACTTC
CDR3 protein: CASSEEPGLSYEQYF

J gene: TRBJ2-3
clone size: .
V gene: TRBV6-5
D gene: .
CDR3 DNA: TGTGCCAGCAGTTACGGGCCAGCACGCACAGATACGCAGTATTTT
CDR3 protein: CASSYGPARTDTQYF

J gene: TRBJ2-6
clone size: .
V gene: TRBV11-2
D gene: .
CDR3 DNA: TGTGCCAGCAGCCCGGGGACAACTGGGGCCAACGTCCTGACTTTC
CDR3 protein: CASSPGTTGANVLTF

J gene: TRBJ1-4
clone size: .
V gene: TRBV10-1
D gene: .
CDR3 DNA: TGCGCCAGCAGTGAGAGGGCTCATGAAAAACTGTTTTTT
CDR3 protein: CASSERAHEKLFF

J gene: TRBJ1-2
clone size: .
V gene: TRBV7-2
D gene: .
CDR3 DNA: TGTGCCAGCAGCTTAGGCCCGAGCTACACCTTC
CDR3 protein: CASSLGPSYTF

J gene: TRBJ2-3
clone size: .
V gene: TRBV5-1
D gene: .
CDR3 DNA: TGCGCCAGCAGCTTTCTCGGAACAGAGAGCTCTAATACGCAGTATTTT
CDR3 protein: CASSFLGTESSNTQYF

J gene: TRBJ1-1
clone size: .
V gene: TRBV4-1
D gene: .
CDR3 DNA: TGCGCCAGCTGTGACCGGGGGGATGACACTGATAGCGTAGCTTTCTTT
CDR3 protein: CASCDRGDDTDSVAFF

J gene: TRBJ2-7
clone size: .
V gene: TRBV5-6
D gene: .
CDR3 DNA: TGTGCCAGCAGCTTGGCCCAAGTGCCAAACTACGAGCAGTACTTC
CDR3 protein: CASSLAQVPNYEQYF

J gene: TRBJ2-1
clone size: .
V gene: TRBV2
D gene: TRBD2
CDR3 DNA: TGTGCCAGCAGTGAAGAGGATAGCGGGAGTGATGAGCAGTTCTTC
CDR3 protein: CASSEEDSGSDEQFF

J gene: TRBJ1-3
clone size: .
V gene: TRBV27
D gene: .
CDR3 DNA: TGTGCCAGCAGAGTCTCTGGAAACACCATATATTTT
CDR3 protein: CASRVSGNTIYF

J gene: TRBJ1-2
clone size: .
V gene: TRBV2
D gene: .
CDR3 DNA: TGTGCCAGCAGTCGCGTGGCTCACGGCTACACCTTC
CDR3 protein: CASSRVAHGYTF

J gene: TRBJ2-6
clone size: .
V gene: TRBV27
D gene: .
CDR3 DNA: TGTGCCAGCAGGGCGCTCCACTCTGGGGCCAACGTCCTGACTTTC
CDR3 protein: CASRALHSGANVLTF

J gene: TRBJ2-7
clone size: .
V gene: TRBV2
D gene: TRBD1
CDR3 DNA: TGTGCCAGCCCGGGACAGCCTCCGTACGAGCAGTACTTC
CDR3 protein: CASPGQPPYEQYF

J gene: TRBJ2-7
clone size: .
V gene: TRBV5-1
D gene: .
CDR3 DNA: TGCGCCAGCAGCTACCGCGGGGATACCTACGAGCAGTACTTC
CDR3 protein: CASSYRGDTYEQYF

J gene: TRBJ2-5
clone size: .
V gene: TRBV4-1
D gene: .
CDR3 DNA: TGCGCCAGCAGCCATCCCCCGGGGCGACTAGTTGGAGAGACCCAGTACTTC
CDR3 protein: CASSHPPGRLVGETQYF

J gene: TRBJ2-1
clone size: .
V gene: TRBV28
D gene: TRBD1
CDR3 DNA: TGTGCCAGCAGCCATAGACAGGGGTCCTACAATGAGCAGTTCTTC
CDR3 protein: CASSHRQGSYNEQFF

J gene: TRBJ1-1
clone size: .
V gene: TRBV5-4
D gene: TRBD1
CDR3 DNA: TGTGCCAGCAGCTTGGACAGGGGCCAGGAGGCTTTCTTT
CDR3 protein: CASSLDRGQEAFF

J gene: TRBJ2-5
clone size: .
V gene: TRBV2
D gene: TRBD1
CDR3 DNA: TGTGCCAGCAGTTCCGACAGGGGCGAGACCCAGTACTTC
CDR3 protein: CASSSDRGETQYF

J gene: TRBJ2-6
clone size: .
V gene: TRBV2
D gene: .
CDR3 DNA: TGTGCCAGCAGTGAAGTGGGGGCTGGGGCCAACGTCCTGACTTTC
CDR3 protein: CASSEVGAGANVLTF

J gene: TRBJ2-7
clone size: .
V gene: TRBV28
D gene: TRBD1
CDR3 DNA: TGTGCCAGCAGCACTACAGGGGTCGAGCAGTACTTC
CDR3 protein: CASSTTGVEQYF

J gene: TRBJ2-1
clone size: .
V gene: TRBV19
D gene: .
CDR3 DNA: TGTGCCAGTAAGGGGAAAAATGAGCAGTTCTTC
CDR3 protein: CASKGKNEQFF

J gene: TRBJ1-2
clone size: .
V gene: TRBV5-1
D gene: .
CDR3 DNA: TGCGCCAGCAGCTTGGAACCAGGATTCTACACCTTC
CDR3 protein: CASSLEPGFYTF

J gene: TRBJ2-1
clone size: .
V gene: TRBV4-1
D gene: .
CDR3 DNA: TGCGCCAGCAGCTACGGGGGATCCTACAATGAGCAGTTCTTC
CDR3 protein: CASSYGGSYNEQFF

J gene: TRBJ1-5
clone size: .
V gene: TRBV27
D gene: .
CDR3 DNA: TGTGCCAGCAGTCCCTCGTGGGGGACGGGGGGTCAGCCCCAGCATTTT
CDR3 protein: CASSPSWGTGGQPQHF

J gene: TRBJ1-2
clone size: .
V gene: TRBV5-1
D gene: .
CDR3 DNA: TGCGCCAGCACCCCACAGGACTGGGGCTATGGCTACACCTTC
CDR3 protein: CASTPQDWGYGYTF

J gene: TRBJ2-7
clone size: .
V gene: TRBV7-9
D gene: TRBD1
CDR3 DNA: TGTGCCAGCAGCCTCGGACAGGGGATTGCCGAGCAGTACTTC
CDR3 protein: CASSLGQGIAEQYF

J gene: TRBJ2-7
clone size: .
V gene: TRBV5-1
D gene: .
CDR3 DNA: TGCGCCAGCAGCTTAGGGTCCACCTCCTACGAGCAGTACTTC
CDR3 protein: CASSLGSTSYEQYF

J gene: TRBJ2-7
clone size: .
V gene: TRBV6-6
D gene: .
CDR3 DNA: TGTGCCAGCAGTACTACGGCCTACGAGCAGTACTTC
CDR3 protein: CASSTTAYEQYF

J gene: TRBJ1-3
clone size: .
V gene: TRBV11-3
D gene: .
CDR3 DNA: TGTGCCAGCAGCTTAGAGGGAACGAGCACCATATATTTT
CDR3 protein: CASSLEGTSTIYF

J gene: TRBJ1-4
clone size: .
V gene: TRBV5-1
D gene: .
CDR3 DNA: TGCGCCAGCAGCTTATCACCCGGGAGATCCCTTTCGCCTGAAAAACTGTTTTTT
CDR3 protein: CASSLSPGRSLSPEKLFF

J gene: TRBJ1-2
clone size: few
V gene: TRBV2
D gene: .
CDR3 DNA: TGTGCCAGCAGTTCCACCCAGACTAACTATGGCTACACCTTC
CDR3 protein: CASSSTQTNYGYTF

J gene: TRBJ2-7
clone size: .
V gene: TRBV7-6
D gene: TRBD1
CDR3 DNA: TGTGCCAGCAGCTCCCCCGGGACAGTAAACGAGCAGTACTTC
CDR3 protein: CASSSPGTVNEQYF

J gene: TRBJ2-2
clone size: .
V gene: TRBV18
D gene: TRBD2
CDR3 DNA: TGTGCCAGCTCACCAAGGAGCGGGGGCCCAACCGGGGAGCTGTTTTTT
CDR3 protein: CASSPRSGGPTGELFF

J gene: TRBJ1-5
clone size: few
V gene: TRBV2
D gene: .
CDR3 DNA: TGTGCCAGCAGCGAAGGGGGTAGCAATCAGCCCCAGCATTTT
CDR3 protein: CASSEGGSNQPQHF